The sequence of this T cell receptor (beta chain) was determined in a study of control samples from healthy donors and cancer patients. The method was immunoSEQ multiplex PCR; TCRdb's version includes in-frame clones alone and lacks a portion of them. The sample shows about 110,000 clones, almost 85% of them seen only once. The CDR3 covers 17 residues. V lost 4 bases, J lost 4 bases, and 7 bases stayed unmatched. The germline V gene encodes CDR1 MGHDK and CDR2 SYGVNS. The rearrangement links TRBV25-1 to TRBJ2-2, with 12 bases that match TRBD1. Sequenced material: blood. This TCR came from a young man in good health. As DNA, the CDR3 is TGTGCCAGCAGTGCGGGACAGGGGGCGGTCGGCACCGGGGAGCTGTTTTTT. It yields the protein CASSAGQGAVGTGELFF.